This is a list of T cell receptor beta chains from one sample in a study of Ad26.COV2.S vaccination and SARS-CoV-2 variants. Generated by immunoSEQ multiplex PCR, the TCRdb table keeps only in-frame clones and is missing some. Of hundreds of thousands of clones in the sample, around 87% were seen once. Source: peripheral blood, taken in a trial of Ad26.COV2.S vaccine versus placebo. These receptors were obtained from a person aged 18-65 years who received the Ad26.COV2.S COVID-19 vaccine or a placebo. Both conserved end residues are trimmed from each CDR3. The order of the fields is J gene, CDR3 length, V gene, CDR3 protein.

J: TRBJ2-7; length: 12; V: TRBV7-8; CDR3: ASSTSRVAGEQY
J: TRBJ1-5; length: 12; V: TRBV7-2; CDR3: ASSKRGGEQPQH
J: TRBJ1-4; length: 14; V: TRBV6-1; CDR3: ASSETPGATNEKLF
J: TRBJ1-2; length: 13; V: TRBV5-6; CDR3: ASSFPGQGGYGYT
J: TRBJ1-3; length: 14; V: TRBV30; CDR3: AWSFSPRTSGNTIY
J: TRBJ1-3; length: 15; V: TRBV19; CDR3: ASRLSGAVRSGNTIY
J: TRBJ1-2; length: 15; V: TRBV4-1; CDR3: ASSQVIRQGIDYGYT
J: TRBJ2-5; length: 13; V: TRBV7-7; CDR3: ASSSSPGRGETQY
J: TRBJ1-5; length: 11; V: TRBV6-2/TRBV6-3; CDR3: ASSYVSNQPQH
J: TRBJ2-5; length: 14; V: TRBV11-2; CDR3: ASSLDLTVVGGTQY
J: TRBJ1-2; length: 11; V: TRBV12-3/TRBV12-4; CDR3: ASSPTGSYGYT
J: TRBJ1-1; length: 13; V: TRBV4-1; CDR3: ASSRGQGRDTEAF
J: TRBJ2-1; length: 14; V: TRBV30; CDR3: AWSAYLAKFYNEQF
J: TRBJ2-1; length: 14; V: TRBV6-6; CDR3: ASSSRLAGSYNEQF
J: TRBJ1-1; length: 11; V: TRBV5-6; CDR3: ASSSALNTEAF
J: TRBJ2-1; length: 14; V: TRBV9; CDR3: ASSVGDRSSYNEQF
J: TRBJ1-1; length: 10; V: TRBV30; CDR3: AWSLVGAGAF
J: TRBJ1-6; length: 12; V: TRBV10-3; CDR3: AISPAEERSPLH
J: TRBJ2-7; length: 13; V: TRBV4-1; CDR3: ASSRDGRGFYEQY
J: TRBJ1-5; length: 11; V: TRBV19; CDR3: ASSIESNQPQH
J: TRBJ2-7; length: 12; V: TRBV5-1; CDR3: ASSLAGKPYEQY
J: TRBJ2-5; length: 14; V: TRBV3-1/TRBV3-2; CDR3: ASSLLRQGAGETQY
J: TRBJ2-7; length: 12; V: TRBV9; CDR3: ASSPGGFAYEQY
J: TRBJ1-5; length: 10; V: TRBV7-2; CDR3: ASSRGTQPQH
J: TRBJ2-2; length: 17; V: TRBV3-1/TRBV3-2; CDR3: ASSQESSGGAVDAGELF
J: TRBJ1-5; length: 14; V: TRBV4-3; CDR3: ASSQDLGTGSQPQH
J: TRBJ1-6; length: 13; V: TRBV9; CDR3: ASSVRGTADSPLH
J: TRBJ1-5; length: 15; V: TRBV7-2; CDR3: ASSLVGGQGSNQPQH
J: TRBJ1-2; length: 12; V: TRBV5-5; CDR3: ASSLVQTNYGYT
J: TRBJ2-5; length: 15; V: TRBV5-1; CDR3: ASSSSLAGESLGTQY
J: TRBJ1-3; length: 10; V: TRBV10-1; CDR3: AGRDRGYTIY
J: TRBJ2-7; length: 13; V: TRBV9; CDR3: ASSPRGQGGYEQY
J: TRBJ1-3; length: 15; V: TRBV10-3; CDR3: AISESHRGKAGNTIY
J: TRBJ1-2; length: 10; V: TRBV24-1; CDR3: ATWGQGDGYT
J: TRBJ1-3; length: 11; V: TRBV5-1; CDR3: ASSSVGGNTIY
J: TRBJ2-3; length: 13; V: TRBV9; CDR3: ASSVGVGSTDTQY
J: TRBJ2-1; length: 15; V: TRBV5-4; CDR3: ASSSPGQGLTYNEQF
J: TRBJ1-2; length: 11; V: TRBV5-4; CDR3: ASSLFGNYGYT
J: TRBJ1-1; length: 12; V: TRBV6-2/TRBV6-3; CDR3: ASSRRTSDTEAF
J: TRBJ2-1; length: 14; V: TRBV28; CDR3: ASSFFGTSLDNEQF
J: TRBJ2-7; length: 13; V: TRBV5-6; CDR3: ASSPLDLRLYEQY